This entry features one TCR beta chain sequence. Its antigen is unknown. Qualities for individual bases were not recorded, and no much larger clone is one base off. This sample was taken from a study of vaccination and CD4 T cells after COVID-19 (dated by TCRdb to the early 2020s). Background for the entire study: Every convalescent patient had a positive nasal swab PCR test for SARS-CoV-2, with mild disease in roughly ten patients and severe disease in one. As controls, cultures received a CEFX viral epitope pool (the positive control), an HIV-1 Nef peptide pool (the negative control), or no peptide at all. Post-COVID blood samples from convalescent patients were collected a median of around 100 days after diagnosis, with a range of 35 to 161 days. Culture stimuli were overlapping spike peptide pools from SARS-CoV-2 and from the common cold coronaviruses HCoV-NL63, HCoV-OC43 and HCoV-229E. Participants received two doses of either the Pfizer-BioNTech BNT162b2 vaccine (n=8) or the Moderna mRNA-1273 vaccine (n=2). Six males and four females were included in the convalescent cohort, with two Hispanic individuals, seven Caucasians, two Asians and one multiracial person represented. In approximately ten COVID-19 convalescent patients and several infection-naive healthy vaccine recipients, the spike-specific CD4+ TCR repertoire before mRNA vaccination was compared with the repertoire after mRNA vaccination. Post-vaccine blood samples were obtained a median of approximately 74 days after the second vaccine dose, with a range of roughly 13 to 250 days.

CDR1 KGHDR and CDR2 SFDVKD are derived from the germline V gene. Counted from cysteine to phenylalanine, this CDR3 has 17 amino acids. Only the CDR3 DNA is retained, 51 bases long and in frame from the first base. The V end gives up 3 bases and the J end 1 base, leaving 9 bases in the junction not matched to a gene. Paper-wide results and their limitations: Among convalescent patients, a median about 86% of the SARS-CoV-2-reactive clones seen after vaccination appeared only after vaccination, which suggests priming specific to the vaccine. An increase in the median number of SARS-CoV-2-reactive clonotypes from approximately 23 after infection to roughly 38 after vaccination was observed, but the change was not found to be significant. Of the vaccine-specific clones in convalescent patients, 304 of 307, or nearly all, reacted only to SARS-CoV-2 spike and did not cross-react with common cold coronaviruses. The number of convalescent patients in the study was relatively small, and the study did not examine early timepoints following natural infection.

Receptor amplification or capture employed PCR. DNA from cultured CD4+ T cells was subjected to TCR sequencing with the Oncomine TCR Beta short-read assay at the Johns Hopkins FTIC core. Genomic DNA was extracted from the cultured CD4+ T cells with the QIAamp micro DNA kit. Oncomine TCR Beta libraries made from cultured CD4+ T cells were pooled using unique dual indexes and sequenced on an Illumina iSeq 100. The authors' pipeline ran thus. Non-productive sequences were filtered out, and CDR3s that did not start with C, did not end with F or W, or were shorter than 7 amino acids were discarded. Antigen-specific clonotypes were identified with the MANAFEST web application by comparing peptide-stimulated wells with reference and other culture wells. Positive clones required FDR below 0.05, an odds ratio above 5, and productive frequency above 0.1% in at least two of three replicate wells. Clonotypes that were significantly expanded in both SARS-CoV-2 spike wells and at least one common cold coronavirus spike condition were defined as cross-reactive. CDR3 homology was assessed with Levenshtein distances (stringdist) and unrooted phylogenetic trees (ape) in R version 3.6.1. The public reads were run again by TCRdb, first through fastp at Q25 and then through MiXCR, and only productive beta chains were kept. Each CDR3 protein gets just one entry, which takes the most common genes and DNA from the rows behind it. TCRdb, rather than the study authors, made the V and J calls. The sample contains 15,000 to 20,000 distinct CDR3 sequences, less than 50% of them found a single time. The ten largest clonotypes hold roughly 8.4% of the sample.

Read against the paper, the sample's treatment or condition label means: approximately nine-day PBMC culture with coronavirus spike peptide pools or control peptides (ViraFEST assay). To expand antigen-specific T cells with peptide pools and then pick out the expanded clonotypes through TCR sequencing, the study relied on the ViraFEST assay. Positive SARS-CoV-2 PCR tests in the convalescent patients dated from March to December 2020, before Alpha, Beta and Delta variants emerged in the United States. Each well held approximately 2 million PBMCs cultured in IMDM containing about 5% human AB serum and approximately 9.4 IU/ml IL-2, with roughly 9.2 ug/ml peptide pools added. Half of the culture medium was replaced with fresh IL-2-containing medium on days 3 and 7. After 10 days of culture, CD4+ T cells were isolated by negative selection with the EasySep CD4+ T cell isolation kit. PBMCs were separated from whole blood using Ficoll-Paque Plus gradient centrifugation and then either used fresh or cryopreserved at -140C. In general, triplicate wells were set up for every culture condition.

The V and J genes are TRBV24-1 and TRBJ2-3; 7 middle bases align to TRBD2. The sequence came from a human donor who had recovered from COVID-19. Sequencing was performed on CD4+ T cells from blood, cultured in vitro. In nucleotides, the sequence is TGTGCCACCAGTGATCCGAAAGCGGGGTCGGGCACAGATACGCAGTATTTT. It specifies CATSDPKAGSGTDTQYF.